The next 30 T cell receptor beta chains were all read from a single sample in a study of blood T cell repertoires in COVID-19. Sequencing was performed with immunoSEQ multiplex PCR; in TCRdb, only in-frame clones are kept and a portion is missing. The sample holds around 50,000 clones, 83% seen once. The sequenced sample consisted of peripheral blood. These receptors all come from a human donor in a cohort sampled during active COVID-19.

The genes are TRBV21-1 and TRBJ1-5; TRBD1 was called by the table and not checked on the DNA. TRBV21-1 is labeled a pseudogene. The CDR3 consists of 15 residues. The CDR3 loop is CASSKGQESNQPQHF. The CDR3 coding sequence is TGTGCCAGCAGCAAGGGGCAGGAGAGCAATCAGCCCCAGCATTTT.

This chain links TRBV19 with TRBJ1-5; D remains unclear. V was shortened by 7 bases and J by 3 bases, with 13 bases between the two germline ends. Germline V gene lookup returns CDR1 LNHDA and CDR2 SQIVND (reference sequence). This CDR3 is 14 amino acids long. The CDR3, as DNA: TGTGCCAGTACCCCGGGAGCCCTCAATCAGCCCCAGCATTTT. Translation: CASTPGALNQPQHF.

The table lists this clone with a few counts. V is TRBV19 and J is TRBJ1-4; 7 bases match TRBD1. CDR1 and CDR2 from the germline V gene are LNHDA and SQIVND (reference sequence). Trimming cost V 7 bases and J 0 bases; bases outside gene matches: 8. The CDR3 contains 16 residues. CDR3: CASTRQGTTTNEKLFF. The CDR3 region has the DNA TGTGCCAGTACCCGACAGGGCACCACAACTAATGAAAAACTGTTTTTT. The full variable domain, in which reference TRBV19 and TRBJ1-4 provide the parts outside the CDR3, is DGGITQSPKYLFRKEGQNVTLSCEQNLNHDAMYWYRQDPGQGLRLIYYSQIVNDFQKGDIAEGYSVSREKKESFPLTVTSAQKNPTAFYLCASTRQGTTTNEKLFFGSGTQLSVL.

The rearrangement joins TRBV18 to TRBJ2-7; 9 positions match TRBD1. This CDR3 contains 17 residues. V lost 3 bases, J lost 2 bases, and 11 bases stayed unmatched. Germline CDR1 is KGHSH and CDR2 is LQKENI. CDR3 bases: TGTGCCAGCTCACCGCCCCTTTTCGGGACAGGGACCTACGAGCAGTACTTC. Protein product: CASSPPLFGTGTYEQYF. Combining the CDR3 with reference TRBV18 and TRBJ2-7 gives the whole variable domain NAGVMQNPRHLVRRRGQEARLRCSPMKGHSHVYWYRQLPEEGLKFMVYLQKENIIDESGMPKERFSAEFPKEGPSILRIQQVVRGDSAAYFCASSPPLFGTGTYEQYFGPGTRLTVT.

The CDR3 here is CSVVPQGRTDTQYF. The CDR3 coding sequence is TGCAGCGTTGTTCCGCAGGGAAGGACAGATACGCAGTATTTT. The V call is TRBV29-1, the J call TRBJ2-3; a possible D gene is TRBD1 (5 bases). Trimming removed 4 bases at V and 3 bases at J, with 14 bases between. Looked up from germline, CDR1 is SQVTM and CDR2 is ANQGSEA. The CDR3 has 14 amino acids.

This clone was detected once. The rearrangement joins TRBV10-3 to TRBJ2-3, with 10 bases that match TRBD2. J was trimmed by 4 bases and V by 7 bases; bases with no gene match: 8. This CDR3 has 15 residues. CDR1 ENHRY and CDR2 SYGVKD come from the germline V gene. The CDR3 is CAIKFSGGASDTQYF. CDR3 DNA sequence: TGTGCCATCAAGTTCAGCGGGGGGGCCTCAGATACGCAGTATTTT.

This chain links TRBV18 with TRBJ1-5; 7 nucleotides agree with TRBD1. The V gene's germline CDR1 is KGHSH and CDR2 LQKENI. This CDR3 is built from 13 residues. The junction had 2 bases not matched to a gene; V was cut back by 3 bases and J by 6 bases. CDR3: CASSPDRTQPQHF. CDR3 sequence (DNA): TGTGCCAGCTCACCGGACAGGACTCAGCCCCAGCATTTT.

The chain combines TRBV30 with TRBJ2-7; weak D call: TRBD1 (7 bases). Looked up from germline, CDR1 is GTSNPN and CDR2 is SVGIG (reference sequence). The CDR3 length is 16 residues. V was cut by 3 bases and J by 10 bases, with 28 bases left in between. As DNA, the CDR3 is TGTGCCTGGAGCCAGGAGGGGGCAGCCAAATCCCGAAAACAGTACTTC. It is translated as CAWSQEGAAKSRKQYF. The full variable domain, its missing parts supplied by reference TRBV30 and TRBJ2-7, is SQTIHQWPATLVQPVGSPLSLECTVEGTSNPNLYWYRQAAGRGLQLLFYSVGIGQISSEVPQNLSASRPQDRQFILSSKKLLLSDSGFYLCAWSQEGAAKSRKQYFGPGTRLTVT.

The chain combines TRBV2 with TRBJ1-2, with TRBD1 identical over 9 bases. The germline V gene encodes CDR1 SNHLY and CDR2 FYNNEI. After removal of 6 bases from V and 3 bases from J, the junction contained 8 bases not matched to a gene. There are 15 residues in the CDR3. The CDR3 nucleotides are TGTGCCAGCAGGTTACAGGGACAGGGCGACTATGGCTACACCTTC. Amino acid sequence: CASRLQGQGDYGYTF.

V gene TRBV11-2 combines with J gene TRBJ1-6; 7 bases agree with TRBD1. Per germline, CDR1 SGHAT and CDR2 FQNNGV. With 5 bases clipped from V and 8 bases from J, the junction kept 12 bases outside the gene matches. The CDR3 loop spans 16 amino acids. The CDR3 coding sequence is TGTGCCAGCAGCCTACAGGGGAGGCGGGAGGATTCACCCCTCCACTTT. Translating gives CASSLQGRREDSPLHF.

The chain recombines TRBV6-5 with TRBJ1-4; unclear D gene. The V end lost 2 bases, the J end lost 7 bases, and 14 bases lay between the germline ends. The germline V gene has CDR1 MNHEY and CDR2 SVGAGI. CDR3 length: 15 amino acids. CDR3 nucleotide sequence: TGTGCCAGCAGTTACGGCGGGGTTAAGGGTGAAAAACTGTTTTTT. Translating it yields CASSYGGVKGEKLFF.

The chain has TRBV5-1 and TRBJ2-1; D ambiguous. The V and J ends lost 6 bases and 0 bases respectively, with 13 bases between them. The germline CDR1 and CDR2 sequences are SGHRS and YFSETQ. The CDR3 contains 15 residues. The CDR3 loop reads CASTTVSSSYNEQFF. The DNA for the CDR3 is TGCGCCAGCACTACAGTTTCCAGCTCCTACAATGAGCAGTTCTTC. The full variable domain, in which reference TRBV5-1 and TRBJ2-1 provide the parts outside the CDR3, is KAGVTQTPRYLIKTRGQQVTLSCSPISGHRSVSWYQQTPGQGLQFLFEYFSETQRNKGNFPGRFSGRQFSNSRSEMNVSTLELGDSALYLCASTTVSSSYNEQFFGPGTRLTVL.

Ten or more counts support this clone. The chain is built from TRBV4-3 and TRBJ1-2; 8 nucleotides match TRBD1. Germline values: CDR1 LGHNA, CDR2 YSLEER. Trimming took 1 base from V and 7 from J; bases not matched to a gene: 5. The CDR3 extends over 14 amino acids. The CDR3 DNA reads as TGCGCCAGCAGCCAAGCCGACAGGGGATTTGGCTACACCTTC. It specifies CASSQADRGFGYTF.

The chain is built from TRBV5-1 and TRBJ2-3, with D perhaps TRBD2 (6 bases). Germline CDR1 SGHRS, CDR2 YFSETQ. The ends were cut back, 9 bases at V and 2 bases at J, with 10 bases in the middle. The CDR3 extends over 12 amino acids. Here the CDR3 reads CATGTDTDTQYF. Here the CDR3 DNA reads TGCGCCACCGGGACTGACACAGATACGCAGTATTTT.

CDR3 amino acids: CATSGGTHETQYF. Here the CDR3 DNA reads TGTGCCACCAGTGGAGGGACACACGAGACCCAGTACTTC. This chain connects TRBV24-1 to TRBJ2-5, with a tentative D call TRBD1 (6 bases). This CDR3 has 13 amino acids. Germline V CDR1 and CDR2: KGHDR, SFDVKD. With 5 bases removed from V and 5 bases from J, the gap between germline ends came to 11 bases.

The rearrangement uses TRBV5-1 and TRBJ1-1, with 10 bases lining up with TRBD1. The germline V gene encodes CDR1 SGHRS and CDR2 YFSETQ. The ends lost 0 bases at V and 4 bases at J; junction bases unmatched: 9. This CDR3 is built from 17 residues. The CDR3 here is CASSLAVGQGRGTEAFF. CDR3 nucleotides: TGCGCCAGCAGCTTGGCCGTGGGACAGGGGCGGGGCACTGAAGCTTTCTTT.

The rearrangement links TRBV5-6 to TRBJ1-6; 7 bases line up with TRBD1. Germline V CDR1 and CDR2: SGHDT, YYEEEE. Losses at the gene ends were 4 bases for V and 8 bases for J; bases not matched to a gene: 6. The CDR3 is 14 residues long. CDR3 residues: CASSQGQVYSPLHF. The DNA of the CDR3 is TGTGCCAGCAGCCAAGGACAGGTCTATTCACCCCTCCACTTT.

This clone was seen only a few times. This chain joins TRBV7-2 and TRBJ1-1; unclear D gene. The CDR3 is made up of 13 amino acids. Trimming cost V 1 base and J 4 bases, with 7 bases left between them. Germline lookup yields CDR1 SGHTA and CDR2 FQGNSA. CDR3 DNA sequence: TGTGCCAGCAGCTTAGTGATGAGCACTGAAGCTTTCTTT. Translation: CASSLVMSTEAFF.

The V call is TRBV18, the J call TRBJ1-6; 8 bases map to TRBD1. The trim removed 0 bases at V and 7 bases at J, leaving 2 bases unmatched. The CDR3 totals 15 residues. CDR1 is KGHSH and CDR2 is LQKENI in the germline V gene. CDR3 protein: CASSPPQGENSPLHF. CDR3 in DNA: TGTGCCAGCTCACCACCACAGGGGGAGAATTCACCCCTCCACTTT.

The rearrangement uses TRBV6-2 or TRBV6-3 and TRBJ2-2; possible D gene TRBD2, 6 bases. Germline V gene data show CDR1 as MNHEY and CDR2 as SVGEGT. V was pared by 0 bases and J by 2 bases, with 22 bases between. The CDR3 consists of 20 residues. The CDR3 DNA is TGTGCCAGCAGTTACTCCCGGACGACCGAGCCGGGACTTAACACCGGGGAGCTGTTTTTT. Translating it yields CASSYSRTTEPGLNTGELFF.

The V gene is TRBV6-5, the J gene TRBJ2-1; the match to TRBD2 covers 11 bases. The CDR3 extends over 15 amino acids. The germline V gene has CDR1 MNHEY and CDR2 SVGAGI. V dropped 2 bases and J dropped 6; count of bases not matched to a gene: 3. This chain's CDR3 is CASSYALAGVNEQFF. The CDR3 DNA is TGTGCCAGCAGTTACGCACTAGCGGGGGTCAATGAGCAGTTCTTC.

In DNA, the CDR3 is TGTGCCAGCAGTTTGGCGGACAGTGATTCACCCCTCCACTTT. Protein: CASSLADSDSPLHF. V usage is TRBV28 and J usage is TRBJ1-6, with D perhaps TRBD1 (6 bases). CDR1 is MDHEN and CDR2 is SYDVKM in the germline V gene. Trimming pared 3 bases from V and 8 bases from J, leaving 11 bases between. CDR3 length: 14 amino acids.

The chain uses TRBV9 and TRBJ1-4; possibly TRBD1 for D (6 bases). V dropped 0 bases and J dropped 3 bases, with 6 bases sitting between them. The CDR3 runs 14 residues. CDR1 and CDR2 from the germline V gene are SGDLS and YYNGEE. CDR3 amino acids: CASSVDRANEKLFF. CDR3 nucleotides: TGTGCCAGCAGCGTAGACAGGGCTAATGAAAAACTGTTTTTT.

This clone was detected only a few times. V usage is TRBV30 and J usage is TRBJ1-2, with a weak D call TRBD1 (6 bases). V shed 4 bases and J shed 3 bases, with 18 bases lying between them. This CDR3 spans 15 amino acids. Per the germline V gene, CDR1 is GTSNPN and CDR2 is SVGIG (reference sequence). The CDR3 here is CAWISGGLRDYGYTF. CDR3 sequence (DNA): TGTGCCTGGATCTCCGGGGGGCTGAGGGACTATGGCTACACCTTC.

This CDR3 is CASSYAPSYEQYF. The CDR3 DNA reads TGTGCCAGCAGTTACGCGCCTTCCTACGAGCAGTACTTC. The chain has TRBV6-2 or TRBV6-3 and TRBJ2-7; the D is unclear. The CDR3 runs to 13 residues. V gave up 2 bases and J gave up 1 base, with 6 bases separating them. Germline V lookup: CDR1 MNHEY, CDR2 SVGEGT.

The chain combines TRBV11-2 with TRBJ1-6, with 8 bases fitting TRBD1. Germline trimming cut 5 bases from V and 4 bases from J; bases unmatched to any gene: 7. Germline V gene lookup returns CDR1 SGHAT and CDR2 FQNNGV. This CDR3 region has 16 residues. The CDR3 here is CASSTQGGVYNSPLHF. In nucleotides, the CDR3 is TGTGCCAGCAGCACACAGGGGGGAGTATATAATTCACCCCTCCACTTT.

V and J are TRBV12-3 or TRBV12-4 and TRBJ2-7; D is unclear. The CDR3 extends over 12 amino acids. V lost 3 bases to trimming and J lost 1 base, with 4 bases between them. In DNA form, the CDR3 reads TGTGCCAGCAGTTTTGCGTCCTACGAGCAGTACTTC. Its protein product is CASSFASYEQYF.

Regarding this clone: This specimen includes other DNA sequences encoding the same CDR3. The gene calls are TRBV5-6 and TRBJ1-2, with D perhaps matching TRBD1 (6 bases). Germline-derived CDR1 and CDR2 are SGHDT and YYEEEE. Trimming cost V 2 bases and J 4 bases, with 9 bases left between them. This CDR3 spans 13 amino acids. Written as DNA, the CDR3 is TGTGCCAGCAGCTTAGGACAGCCCTATGGCTACACCTTC. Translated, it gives CASSLGQPYGYTF.

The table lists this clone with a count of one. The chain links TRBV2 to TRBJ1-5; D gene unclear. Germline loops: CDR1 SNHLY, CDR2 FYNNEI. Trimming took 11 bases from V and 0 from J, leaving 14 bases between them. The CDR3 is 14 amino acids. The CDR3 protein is CASRGHNSNQPQHF. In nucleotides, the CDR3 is TGTGCCTCCCGCGGGCATAATAGCAATCAGCCCCAGCATTTT.

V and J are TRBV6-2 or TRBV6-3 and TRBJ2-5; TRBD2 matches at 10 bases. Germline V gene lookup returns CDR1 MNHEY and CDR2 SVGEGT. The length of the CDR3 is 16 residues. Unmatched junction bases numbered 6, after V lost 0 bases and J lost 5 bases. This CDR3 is CASSYSPAGGYETQYF. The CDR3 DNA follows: TGTGCCAGCAGTTACTCCCCAGCGGGGGGGTATGAGACCCAGTACTTC.